These T cell receptor beta chains were read from a single sample in a study of T cell responses to AZD1222 COVID-19 vaccine. The method was immunoSEQ multiplex PCR; TCRdb's version includes in-frame clones alone and lacks a portion of them. The table includes about 200,000 clones, approximately 95% detected once. Sequenced here: peripheral blood, sampled 28 days after the second AZD1222 dose. These receptors originate from an adult who received the AZD1222 COVID-19 vaccine. Each CDR3 is given with its conserved first and last residue. Fields, in order: J gene, V gene, CDR3 protein.

TRBJ1-4 | TRBV5-1 | CASSWPPGTGGEKLFF
TRBJ1-5 | TRBV18 | CASSPALRDRGEPQHF
TRBJ1-2 | TRBV18 | CASSPVGQGDGYTF
TRBJ1-1 | TRBV6-5 | CASSNQMNTEAFF
TRBJ1-5 | TRBV6-1 | CASSELGSYQPQHF
TRBJ1-1 | TRBV5-6 | CASSSGQGAVLRSTEAFF
TRBJ2-2 | TRBV3-1/TRBV3-2 | CASTSTGELFF
TRBJ2-5 | TRBV6-1 | CASSEWSVGKETQYF
TRBJ1-1 | TRBV2 | CASRGDRVNTEAFF
TRBJ2-3 | TRBV27 | CASSFSGGARYF
TRBJ1-5 | TRBV27 | CASRVLGLNQPQHF
TRBJ2-7 | TRBV6-2/TRBV6-3 | CASSYGRGYEQYF
TRBJ2-5 | TRBV5-4 | CASSPAGWQPRTQETQYF
TRBJ1-1 | TRBV19 | CATKGTGINTEAFF
TRBJ1-5 | TRBV27 | CASSWSRFPGSNQPQHF
TRBJ2-5 | TRBV7-2 | CASSLTSGRYETQYF
TRBJ1-1 | TRBV5-6 | CASSLGNRGSEAFF
TRBJ1-4 | TRBV24-1 | CATSEAVNEKLFF
TRBJ1-1 | TRBV2 | CASIGNTEAFF
TRBJ2-7 | TRBV11-2 | CASGLSGTVYEQYF
TRBJ1-1 | TRBV7-3 | CASSLNYKNTEAFF
TRBJ1-5 | TRBV12-3/TRBV12-4 | CASSQQGAQPQHF
TRBJ2-5 | TRBV6-2/TRBV6-3 | CASSSTGMETQYF
TRBJ1-5 | TRBV3-1/TRBV3-2 | CASSRGTGGQPQHF
TRBJ2-1 | TRBV24-1 | CATRGVGTGANEQFF
TRBJ2-2 | TRBV19 | CASSGGQVGELFF
TRBJ1-1 | TRBV18 | CASSMTGEAFF
TRBJ2-1 | TRBV9 | CASSPAGSQLSEQFF
TRBJ1-1 | TRBV18 | CASSLFVGGTGSNTEAFF
TRBJ1-3 | TRBV7-6 | CASSWEQGGGNTIYF
TRBJ2-1 | TRBV19 | CASTPGGGLAERGQFF
TRBJ1-2 | TRBV5-6 | CASSLAQGNGYTF
TRBJ2-7 | TRBV5-5 | CASSPPPGQGPYEQYF
TRBJ2-7 | TRBV6-5 | CASSLSGGRYEQYF
TRBJ1-1 | TRBV19 | CASSIDTGMNTEAFF
TRBJ1-5 | TRBV18 | CASSLGPPDYSNQPQHF
TRBJ2-1 | TRBV3-1/TRBV3-2 | CASSQMHYNEQFF
TRBJ2-6 | TRBV5-1 | CASSSWTGSGANVLTF
TRBJ2-7 | TRBV5-5 | CASSLAGQGITYEQYF